A single sample is the source of the 22 T cell receptor beta chains below, sequenced in a study of cytomegalovirus exposure and HLA in healthy donors. The study ran its PCR with 60 Vbeta and 13 Jbeta primers. Assay used: immunoSEQ multiplex PCR; TCRdb lists only in-frame clones, some missing. The sample holds under 110,000 clones, roughly 70% seen once. The sample consisted of PBMCs. The source of these receptors is a man aged 50-60 years in good health and CMV-seronegative.

J is TRBJ1-1 and V is TRBV27; D gene ambiguous. This CDR3 has 13 amino acids. CDR1 is MNHEY, CDR2 SMNVEV, per germline (reference sequence). Trimming stripped 2 bases from V and 1 base from J, with 5 bases between. The CDR3 loop is CASSLHRNTEAFF. In DNA, the CDR3 is TGTGCCAGCAGTTTACACAGGAACACTGAAGCTTTCTTT.

The V and J genes are TRBV2 and TRBJ2-3; D ambiguous. CDR1 is SNHLY and CDR2 is FYNNEI in the germline V gene. V shed 8 bases and J shed 2 bases, with 8 bases lying between them. The CDR3 is made up of 12 amino acids. In DNA, the CDR3 is TGTGCCAGCGGTCAGAACACAGATACGCAGTATTTT. Encoded protein: CASGQNTDTQYF.

The chain recombines TRBV6-6 with TRBJ2-7; 13 bases align to TRBD2. The V gene end was trimmed by 5 bases and the J gene end by 6 bases; junction bases not matched to a gene: 10. The CDR3 loop spans 16 amino acids. Germline lookup yields CDR1 MNHNY and CDR2 SVGAGI (reference sequence). The DNA for the CDR3 is TGTGCCAGCAGTATGGGACTAGCGGGATCCCCCACCGAGCAGTACTTC. Translated: CASSMGLAGSPTEQYF.

J is TRBJ2-5 and V is TRBV27; D possibly corresponds to TRBD1 (6 bases). The V end was cut by 6 bases, the J end by 10 bases, with 15 bases between. Germline V CDR1 and CDR2: MNHEY, SMNVEV (reference sequence). The CDR3 sequence is 12 residues long. The CDR3 sequence is CASRPFAGDQYF. The DNA for the CDR3 is TGTGCCAGCAGGCCTTTTGCAGGGGACCAGTACTTC.

The V and J genes are TRBV6-6 and TRBJ1-5, with D maybe TRBD1 (6 bases). V lost 2 bases to trimming and J lost 4 bases, with 12 bases between them. Germline V gives CDR1 MNHNY, CDR2 SVGAGI (reference sequence). This CDR3 contains 15 residues. The DNA for the CDR3 is TGTGCCAGCAGTTACGACAGGTTGGGGAATCAGCCCCAGCATTTT. The encoded protein is CASSYDRLGNQPQHF.

This rearrangement joins TRBV10-3 to TRBJ1-6; 7 bases are a match to TRBD1. The CDR3 consists of 14 residues. Germline CDR1 is ENHRY and CDR2 is SYGVKD. J lost 8 bases, V lost 4 bases, and 5 bases had no gene match. The CDR3 DNA is TGTGCCATCAGTGGGGGACAGATTGATTCACCCCTCCACTTT. Translation gives CAISGGQIDSPLHF.

V usage is TRBV6-5 and J usage is TRBJ1-4; D possibly corresponds to TRBD1 (6 bases). Germline V gene lookup returns CDR1 MNHEY and CDR2 SVGAGI. The CDR3 sequence is 15 residues long. V was shortened by 6 bases and J by 8 bases, with 19 bases between the two germline ends. CDR3 amino acids: CASRPTTGPGEKLFF. The CDR3 DNA follows: TGTGCCAGCAGACCAACGACAGGTCCGGGAGAAAAACTGTTTTTT.

This clone occurred a few times. The rearrangement joins TRBV7-2 to TRBJ1-2; tentatively, D is TRBD1 (5 bases). The CDR3 consists of 14 residues. Per germline, CDR1 SGHTA and CDR2 FQGNSA. V shed 2 bases and J shed 2 bases, with 9 bases lying between them. As DNA, the CDR3 is TGTGCCAGCAGCTTACGGGGGGTGAACTATGGCTACACCTTC. Amino acids: CASSLRGVNYGYTF. Full variable domain (rest looked up from reference TRBV7-2 and TRBJ1-2): GAGVSQSPSNKVTEKGKDVELRCDPISGHTALYWYRQSLGQGLEFLIYFQGNSAPDKSGLPSDRFSAERTGGSVSTLTIQRTQQEDSAVYLCASSLRGVNYGYTFGSGTRLTVV.

V is TRBV2 and J is TRBJ1-1; TRBD1 is a possible D gene (6 bases). The CDR3 extends over 12 amino acids. The V end was cut by 5 bases, the J end by 8 bases, with 12 bases between. Germline CDR1 is SNHLY and CDR2 is FYNNEI. The DNA of the CDR3 is TGTGCCAGCAGTTCTAACAGGGAGGAAGCTTTCTTT. This gives the protein CASSSNREEAFF. The full variable domain, with the rest looked up from reference TRBV2 and TRBJ1-1, is EPEVTQTPSHQVTQMGQEVILRCVPISNHLYFYWYRQILGQKVEFLVSFYNNEISEKSEIFDDQFSVERPDGSNFTLKIRSTKLEDSAMYFCASSSNREEAFFGQGTRLTVV.

This clone occurred once. The chain uses TRBV5-6 and TRBJ2-3; D gene uncertain. Germline CDR1 SGHDT, CDR2 YYEEEE. CDR3 length: 14 amino acids. Trimming took 5 bases from V and 3 from J, leaving 13 bases between them. In DNA, the CDR3 is TGTGCCAGCAGACCCCCGACTCCTACAGATACGCAGTATTTT. Translation: CASRPPTPTDTQYF.

In this sample, this clone turned up a few times. The chain has TRBV5-1 and TRBJ2-3; TRBD2 aligns across 13 bases. V lost 1 base to trimming and J lost 2 bases; unmatched junction nucleotides: 4. The germline V gene encodes CDR1 SGHRS and CDR2 YFSETQ. This CDR3 contains 17 residues. DNA for the CDR3: TGCGCCAGCAGCTTGTGGACTAGCGGGGGCGACACAGATACGCAGTATTTT. The encoded protein is CASSLWTSGGDTDTQYF.

There are a few counts of this clone. The CDR3 region has the DNA TGCGCCAGCAGCCAAGCTGCAGGGAACACCGGGGAGCTGTTTTTT. Translation gives CASSQAAGNTGELFF. The chain uses TRBV4-1 and TRBJ2-2; D gene uncertain. V was cut by 1 base and J by 1 base, with 7 bases left in between. Germline assignment: CDR1 MGHRA and CDR2 YSYEKL. This CDR3 spans 15 amino acids.

The chain carries TRBV11-2 and TRBJ2-2, with 7 bases lining up with TRBD1. Unmatched junction bases numbered 2, after V lost 1 base and J lost 0 bases. Looked up from germline, CDR1 is SGHAT and CDR2 is FQNNGV. This CDR3 contains 16 residues. Here the CDR3 reads CASSLGQGPNTGELFF. DNA for the CDR3: TGTGCCAGCAGCTTAGGACAGGGACCGAACACCGGGGAGCTGTTTTTT.

The V call is TRBV7-6, the J call TRBJ2-7, with 11 bases lining up with TRBD1. V lost 0 bases, J lost 3 bases, and 4 bases stayed unmatched. This CDR3 is 16 amino acids long. In germline, CDR1 is SGHVS, CDR2 FNYEAQ. This CDR3 is CASSLAWDRGIYEQYF. The CDR3 DNA reads TGTGCCAGCAGCTTAGCATGGGACAGGGGGATCTACGAGCAGTACTTC.

The chain is built from TRBV27 and TRBJ2-7; 7 nucleotides match TRBD2. Looked up from germline, CDR1 is MNHEY and CDR2 is SMNVEV (reference sequence). Trimming took 4 bases from V and 7 from J; bases not matched to a gene: 7. The CDR3 loop spans 13 amino acids. CDR3 in DNA: TGTGCCAGCAGTTCCCTGACTAGCTTGGAGCAGTACTTC. Encoded protein: CASSSLTSLEQYF.

The J gene is TRBJ1-1, the V gene TRBV19; no definite D call. This CDR3 has 15 amino acids. The germline V gene encodes CDR1 LNHDA and CDR2 SQIVND (reference sequence). V was clipped by 1 base and J by 5 bases, with 14 bases between them. CDR3 in amino acids: CASSIGPGARTEAFF. The CDR3 bases are TGTGCCAGTAGTATAGGGCCGGGAGCGAGAACTGAAGCTTTCTTT.

As concerns this clone: Other DNA variants within this sample encode the same CDR3. This chain connects TRBV2 to TRBJ2-6; tentatively, D is TRBD1 (5 bases). The CDR3 is 17 amino acids. Trimming removed 9 bases from V and 0 bases from J, with 18 bases in between. Germline CDR1 is SNHLY and CDR2 is FYNNEI. DNA for the CDR3: TGTGCCAGGGTACCCGACAGAGGAGTCTCTGGGGCCAACGTCCTGACTTTC. Its translation: CARVPDRGVSGANVLTF.

The V call is TRBV5-1, the J call TRBJ2-7, with 14 bases fitting TRBD2. Losses at the gene ends were 3 bases for V and 4 bases for J; bases not matched to a gene: 3. Germline V CDR1 and CDR2: SGHRS, YFSETQ. There are 15 residues in the CDR3. The CDR3 nucleotides read TGCGCCAGCAGCTGGACTAGCGGGGGGTCATACGAGCAGTACTTC. Translation: CASSWTSGGSYEQYF.

This sequence joins TRBV19 and TRBJ2-7; 7 bases line up with TRBD1. The germline gives CDR1 LNHDA, CDR2 SQIVND (reference sequence). J gave up 3 bases and V 4 bases, and 9 bases lay outside the gene matches. The CDR3 runs to 15 residues. The CDR3 loop is CASSSDRVGLYEQYF. The CDR3 nucleotides read TGTGCCAGTAGTAGCGACAGGGTGGGTCTCTACGAGCAGTACTTC.

This chain joins TRBV28 and TRBJ2-1; D is perhaps TRBD1 (6 bases). The V gene's germline CDR1 is MDHEN and CDR2 SYDVKM. V was clipped by 4 bases and J by 6 bases, with 16 bases between them. The length of the CDR3 is 15 residues. The CDR3 nucleotides are TGTGCCAGCAGTTCTATTACACAGGGATCCAATGAGCAGTTCTTC. Its protein product is CASSSITQGSNEQFF.

V usage is TRBV6-1 and J usage is TRBJ1-6; D gene unclear. Deletions cut 3 bases from V and 7 bases from J, with 7 bases between. Germline V gene sequence: CDR1 MNHNS, CDR2 SASEGT. CDR3 length equals 13 residues. CDR3 DNA sequence: TGTGCCAGCAGTGACAGCAGGAATTCACCCCTCCACTTT. Amino acid sequence: CASSDSRNSPLHF.

V and J are TRBV9 and TRBJ2-7, with 7 positions matching TRBD1. This CDR3 contains 14 residues. V gave up 4 bases and J gave up 3 bases; unmatched junction bases: 7. Per germline, CDR1 SGDLS and CDR2 YYNGEE. CDR3 residues: CASSSGTAGYEQYF. CDR3 coding DNA: TGTGCCAGCAGCTCAGGGACAGCCGGCTACGAGCAGTACTTC.